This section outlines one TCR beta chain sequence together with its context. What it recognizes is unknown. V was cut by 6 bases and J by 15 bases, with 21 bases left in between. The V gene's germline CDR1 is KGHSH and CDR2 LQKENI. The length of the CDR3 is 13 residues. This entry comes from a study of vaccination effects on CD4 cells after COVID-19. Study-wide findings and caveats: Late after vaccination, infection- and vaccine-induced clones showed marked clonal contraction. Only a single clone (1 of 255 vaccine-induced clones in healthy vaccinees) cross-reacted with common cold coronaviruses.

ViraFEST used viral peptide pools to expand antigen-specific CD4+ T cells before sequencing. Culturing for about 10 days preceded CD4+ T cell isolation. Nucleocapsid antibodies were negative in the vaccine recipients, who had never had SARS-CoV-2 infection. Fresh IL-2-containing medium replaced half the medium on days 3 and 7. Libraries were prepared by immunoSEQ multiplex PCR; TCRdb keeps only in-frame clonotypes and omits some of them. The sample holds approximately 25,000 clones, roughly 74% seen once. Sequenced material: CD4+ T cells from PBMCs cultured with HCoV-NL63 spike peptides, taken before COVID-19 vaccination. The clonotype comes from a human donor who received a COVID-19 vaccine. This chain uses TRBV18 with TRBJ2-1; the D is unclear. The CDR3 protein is CASSLSDTRLRFF. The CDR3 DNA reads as TGTGCCAGCTCTCTTTCCGACACCCGGTTACGGTTCTTC.